Included here is one TCR beta chain sequence, with context. This sample is part of a study of blood T cell repertoires in COVID-19. Study-level background: Samples of COVID-19 (acute and convalescent) were obtained from the United States, Italy and Spain. In each case, the material was cDNA or gDNA derived from T cells, B-cell-depleted T cells, or PBMCs.

The germline gives CDR1 ENHRY, CDR2 SYGVKD. The CDR3 spans 15 residues. V dropped 8 bases and J dropped 6; count of bases not matched to a gene: 12. A Seattle source enrolled patients during active infection and followed them longitudinally. Per the authors' pipeline: The authors estimated nucleated cell counts from reference gene primer amplification. The repertoire was sequenced with immunoSEQ multiplex PCR; TCRdb's copy has only in-frame clones and lacks some. The V and J calls and clone size were taken over from that table, and D and trimming were inferred from the DNA. In the table there are approximately 120,000 clones, roughly 72% of which are singletons.

The specimen sequenced was peripheral blood. The J gene is TRBJ2-2, the V gene TRBV10-3; 7 bases match TRBD2. This TCR derives from a man of 80 years or more with COVID-19, enrolled during active disease. The CDR3 DNA reads TGTGCCATCGGCGGGCGGGAGTCGGAGGCCGGGGAGCTGTTTTTT. It specifies CAIGGRESEAGELFF.